These 32 T cell receptor beta chains were sequenced from one sample in a study of Tregs in tolerant kidney transplant recipients. This table comes from immunoSEQ multiplex PCR, and its TCRdb copy is limited to in-frame clones, with some not included. The sample includes 98,000 or so clones, around 90% of them seen just once. This specimen was CD4+ T cells from blood, taken before the transplant. These receptors all stem from a human donor who received a combined kidney and bone marrow transplant.

This clone has a single count. This chain connects TRBV6-1 to TRBJ1-2; 7 bases match TRBD1. V dropped 4 bases and J dropped 5; count of bases not matched to a gene: 4. The CDR3 sequence is 13 residues long. Germline V gives CDR1 MNHNS, CDR2 SASEGT. DNA of the CDR3: TGTGCCAGCAGTGCTGGACAGGATTATGGCTACACCTTC. Amino acids: CASSAGQDYGYTF.

The rearrangement links TRBV11-2 to TRBJ2-5, with D hard to call. The CDR3 has 15 amino acids. V lost 1 base and J lost 4, with 13 bases in between. From germline, CDR1 is SGHAT and CDR2 FQNNGV. As DNA, the CDR3 is TGTGCCAGCAGCTTAGGGGCTTACCCGTCAGAGACCCAGTACTTC. It codes for CASSLGAYPSETQYF.

This chain connects TRBV6-1 to TRBJ2-5; possible D gene TRBD2, 6 bases. V lost 6 bases and J lost 2, with 16 bases in between. Germline V CDR1 and CDR2: MNHNS, SASEGT. The CDR3 extends over 15 amino acids. The CDR3 loop reads CASSNKGLGQETQYF. The DNA for the CDR3 is TGTGCCAGCAGCAATAAGGGACTTGGACAAGAGACCCAGTACTTC.

The genes are TRBV15 and TRBJ2-7; TRBD2 might be the D (6 bases). The germline V and J ends were trimmed by 6 bases and 0 bases, with 18 bases remaining between them. Germline V gene data show CDR1 as LNHNV and CDR2 as YYDKDF (reference sequence). This CDR3 spans 16 amino acids. The CDR3 coding sequence is TGTGCCACCAGTGAACGTAGGTACGGGAGCTCCTACGAGCAGTACTTC. This gives the protein CATSERRYGSSYEQYF.

This clone was detected a few times. CDR3 residues: CASSLVRLAVYNEQFF. The DNA for the CDR3 is TGTGCCAGCAGCTTAGTCCGACTAGCGGTTTACAATGAGCAGTTCTTC. This sequence joins TRBV7-2 and TRBJ2-1; 9 nucleotides align to TRBD2. Germline V gene sequence: CDR1 SGHTA, CDR2 FQGNSA. The J segment lost 4 bases and the V segment lost 1 base, leaving 5 bases of the junction unmatched. This CDR3 comprises 16 residues. Based on the CDR3 plus reference TRBV7-2 and TRBJ2-1, the full variable domain is GAGVSQSPSNKVTEKGKDVELRCDPISGHTALYWYRQSLGQGLEFLIYFQGNSAPDKSGLPSDRFSAERTGGSVSTLTIQRTQQEDSAVYLCASSLVRLAVYNEQFFGPGTRLTVL.

The chain uses TRBV15 and TRBJ1-1, with D unresolved. The length of the CDR3 is 13 residues. V lost 0 bases and J lost 3, with 5 bases in between. CDR1 and CDR2 from the germline V gene are LNHNV and YYDKDF (reference sequence). CDR3 region: CATSRERDTEAFF. The CDR3 DNA reads as TGTGCCACCAGCAGAGAACGAGACACTGAAGCTTTCTTT.

This chain links TRBV10-1 with TRBJ2-1; 7 nucleotides agree with TRBD2. CDR3 size: 12 residues. J lost 8 bases, V lost 10 bases, and 8 bases had no gene match. In germline, CDR1 is WNHNN, CDR2 SYGVQD (reference sequence). This chain's CDR3 is CANNTSEDEQFF. In DNA form, the CDR3 reads TGCGCCAATAATACTAGCGAGGATGAGCAGTTCTTC.

The CDR3 nucleotides are TGTGCCACCAGCAGAGCGGGGACAGTAGGTTCACCCCTCCACTTT. Amino acids: CATSRAGTVGSPLHF. This chain links TRBV15 with TRBJ1-6; 7 nucleotides align to TRBD1. Germline assignment: CDR1 LNHNV and CDR2 YYDKDF (reference sequence). The CDR3 runs 15 residues. V lost 1 base to trimming and J lost 9 bases; unmatched junction nucleotides: 6.

The rearrangement links TRBV6-6 to TRBJ1-1; D uncertain. Deletions cut 3 bases from V and 3 bases from J, with 14 bases between. The CDR3 has 15 residues. In germline, CDR1 is MNHNY, CDR2 SVGAGI (reference sequence). CDR3 sequence reads: CASSYTSGLDTEAFF. DNA for the CDR3: TGTGCCAGCAGTTATACCTCGGGGTTGGACACTGAAGCTTTCTTT.

In this sample, this clone turned up once. V usage is TRBV6-4 and J usage is TRBJ2-3, with 14 positions matching TRBD2. Germline assignment: CDR1 MRHNA and CDR2 SNTAGT. Losses at the gene ends were 5 bases for V and 1 base for J; bases not matched to a gene: 5. This CDR3 is built from 17 residues. CDR3 in DNA: TGTGCCAGCAGTAAGACTAGCGGGGGGGCTGGCACAGATACGCAGTATTTT. It yields the protein CASSKTSGGAGTDTQYF.

The V call is TRBV6-5, the J call TRBJ1-5; 7 bases are shared with TRBD1. Trimming cost V 5 bases and J 7 bases; bases outside gene matches: 8. The CDR3 loop spans 14 amino acids. CDR1 MNHEY and CDR2 SVGAGI come from the germline V gene. The DNA for the CDR3 is TGTGCCAGCAGTACCAGGGGGTTACGACAGCCCCAGCATTTT. Its protein is CASSTRGLRQPQHF.

This sequence joins TRBV10-3 and TRBJ2-4, with 7 bases aligning to TRBD1. The junction had 10 bases not matched to a gene; V was cut back by 8 bases and J by 0 bases. Per germline, CDR1 ENHRY and CDR2 SYGVKD. The CDR3 contains 16 residues. The CDR3 DNA is TGTGCCATCGGATCCCGGGACAGTCTAGCCAAAAACATTCAGTACTTC. Residues: CAIGSRDSLAKNIQYF.

This chain uses TRBV19 with TRBJ2-3; D may be TRBD1 (7 bases). CDR3 length: 13 residues. Germline CDR1 and CDR2: LNHDA and SQIVND (reference sequence). Deletions cut 7 bases from V and 9 bases from J, with 17 bases between. DNA for the CDR3: TGTGCCAGTACAGGGGGGACTTTTAGGACGCAGTATTTT. Its protein product is CASTGGTFRTQYF.

This rearrangement joins TRBV19 to TRBJ2-1; TRBD2 aligns across 7 bases. The trim removed 2 bases at V and 7 bases at J, leaving 11 bases unmatched. CDR3 length: 16 residues. From germline, CDR1 is LNHDA and CDR2 SQIVND (reference sequence). CDR3: CASSIIRAGERNEQFF. The CDR3 bases are TGTGCCAGTAGTATAATTAGGGCGGGGGAACGGAATGAGCAGTTCTTC.

The chain carries TRBV2 and TRBJ2-7; 7 positions agree with TRBD1. CDR1 and CDR2 (germline): SNHLY, FYNNEI. CDR3 length equals 13 residues. Losses at the gene ends were 10 bases for V and 6 bases for J; bases not matched to a gene: 12. The DNA of the CDR3 is TGTGCCACCAGACCGGGACAGTACGTCGAGCAGTACTTC. Its protein is CATRPGQYVEQYF.

This clone appeared a single time. This CDR3 is CASSPQQGFSYEQYF. The CDR3 DNA reads as TGTGCCAGCTCACCACAACAGGGCTTCTCCTACGAGCAGTACTTC. The V and J genes are TRBV18 and TRBJ2-7; D is perhaps TRBD1 (6 bases). The CDR3 totals 15 residues. Germline assignment: CDR1 KGHSH and CDR2 LQKENI. V was pared by 1 base and J by 0 bases, with 10 bases between.

Concerning this clone: Other DNA sequences in the sample encode the same CDR3. CDR3 sequence (DNA): TGTGCCAGCAGTTTACAGGGTGGCTATGGCTACACCTTC. As protein: CASSLQGGYGYTF. The chain joins TRBV28 to TRBJ1-2; D may be TRBD1 (5 bases). Germline V gene data show CDR1 as MDHEN and CDR2 as SYDVKM. The CDR3 runs to 13 residues. V dropped 2 bases and J dropped 4 bases, with 8 bases sitting between them.

CDR3 amino acids: CASLTRQGADIQYF. In DNA form, the CDR3 reads TGTGCCAGCCTCACCCGACAGGGGGCGGACATTCAGTACTTC. V gene TRBV6-1 combines with J gene TRBJ2-4, with TRBD1 matching 10 bases. The germline V gene encodes CDR1 MNHNS and CDR2 SASEGT. There are 14 residues in the CDR3. J gave up 8 bases and V 8 bases, and 9 bases lay outside the gene matches.

A single count supports this clone. This chain links TRBV6-5 with TRBJ2-2, with D perhaps matching TRBD1 (6 bases). Germline CDR1 reads MNHEY; CDR2 reads SVGAGI. V lost 8 bases, J lost 4 bases, and 17 bases lay in between. This CDR3 is 15 amino acids long. This CDR3 is CASAGQGRATGELFF. Here the CDR3 DNA reads TGTGCCAGCGCGGGCCAGGGGCGTGCCACCGGGGAGCTGTTTTTT.

V gene TRBV6-4 combines with J gene TRBJ2-1; TRBD2 matches at 8 bases. The CDR3 consists of 16 residues. Germline loops: CDR1 MRHNA, CDR2 SNTAGT. Unmatched junction bases numbered 9, after V lost 2 bases and J lost 6 bases. For the CDR3, the DNA is TGTGCCAGCAGTGACCCCGGGGGGGCCGCTGGCAATGAGCAGTTCTTC. This sequence encodes CASSDPGGAAGNEQFF.

CDR3 bases: TGTGCCAGCAGACAGACAGGCTCTAGCACAGATACGCAGTATTTT. This encodes CASRQTGSSTDTQYF. The chain links TRBV6-1 to TRBJ2-3; perhaps TRBD1 as D (6 bases). With 6 bases removed from V and 0 bases from J, the gap between germline ends came to 13 bases. CDR3 length: 15 amino acids. Germline V gene sequence: CDR1 MNHNS, CDR2 SASEGT.

V is TRBV4-1 and J is TRBJ2-2, with a weak D call TRBD2 (5 bases). CDR3 length equals 13 residues. Germline lookup yields CDR1 MGHRA and CDR2 YSYEKL. Trimming removed 0 bases at V and 6 bases at J, with 5 bases between. The CDR3 bases are TGCGCCAGCAGCCAAGAGGAGGCCGGGGAGCTGTTTTTT. Translated: CASSQEEAGELFF.

This chain joins TRBV6-5 and TRBJ2-3; 12 positions agree with TRBD2. V shed 5 bases and J 5 bases; nucleotides not matched to a gene: 5. This CDR3 is 15 amino acids long. Germline CDR1 reads MNHEY; CDR2 reads SVGAGI. The CDR3 DNA sequence: TGTGCCAGCAGTCCGACTAGCGGGGGAGGAGATACGCAGTATTTT. Residues: CASSPTSGGGDTQYF.

The CDR3 nucleotides are TGTGCCAGCCAGCTCTCAGGGGGCAGAGCTGAAGCTTTCTTT. Translating gives CASQLSGGRAEAFF. The chain carries TRBV7-2 and TRBJ1-1; 8 nucleotides line up with TRBD1. CDR3 length equals 14 residues. Unmatched junction bases numbered 11, after V lost 8 bases and J lost 6 bases. CDR1 is SGHTA, CDR2 FQGNSA, per germline.

The rearrangement joins TRBV6-6 to TRBJ2-5; 7 nucleotides align to TRBD2. The length of the CDR3 is 16 residues. Germline CDR1 is MNHNY and CDR2 is SVGAGI (reference sequence). After removal of 6 bases from V and 5 bases from J, the junction contained 15 bases not matched to a gene. CDR3 region: CASSTQQAGASETQYF. In nucleotides, the CDR3 is TGTGCCAGCAGCACACAACAGGCGGGAGCGAGTGAGACCCAGTACTTC.

V is TRBV29-1 and J is TRBJ1-2, with 9 bases aligning to TRBD1. Germline values: CDR1 SQVTM, CDR2 ANQGSEA. The CDR3 extends over 13 amino acids. After removal of 7 bases from V and 7 bases from J, the junction contained 10 bases not matched to a gene. Written as DNA, the CDR3 is TGCAGCGGGACTACCGGGACAGGGTCTGGCTACACCTTC. Amino acid sequence: CSGTTGTGSGYTF.

This chain joins TRBV5-1 and TRBJ2-5, with 13 bases identical to TRBD2. Germline V CDR1 and CDR2: SGHRS, YFSETQ. The CDR3 is 16 residues long. V trimming: 0 bases; J trimming: 3 bases; junction bases outside the gene matches: 2. The chain's CDR3 is CASSLGTSGGEETQYF. Here the CDR3 DNA reads TGCGCCAGCAGCTTGGGGACTAGCGGGGGAGAAGAGACCCAGTACTTC.

The genes are TRBV4-1 and TRBJ2-3, with 9 bases fitting TRBD1. V lost 4 bases and J lost 2; bases outside the gene matches: 1. The CDR3 covers 14 residues. CDR1 is MGHRA and CDR2 is YSYEKL in the germline V gene. Here the CDR3 DNA reads TGCGCCAGCAGCCGGACAGGGGTCACAGATACGCAGTATTTT. Translating it yields CASSRTGVTDTQYF.

The chain combines TRBV7-9 with TRBJ2-3, with TRBD2 matching 9 bases. V shed 2 bases, J shed 6 bases, and the junction held 6 bases outside the gene matches. The CDR3 extends over 15 amino acids. Germline V gives CDR1 SEHNR, CDR2 FQNEAQ (reference sequence). The chain's CDR3 is CASSLSAGGSDTQYF. The CDR3 nucleotides read TGTGCCAGCAGCTTATCAGCGGGAGGTTCGGATACGCAGTATTTT. The full variable domain, in which reference TRBV7-9 and TRBJ2-3 provide the parts outside the CDR3, is DTGVSQNPRHKITKRGQNVTFRCDPISEHNRLYWYRQTLGQGPEFLTYFQNEAQLEKSRLLSDRFSAERPKGSFSTLEIQRTEQGDSAMYLCASSLSAGGSDTQYFGPGTRLTVL.

The chain links TRBV11-2 to TRBJ2-2; TRBD1 matches at 9 bases. The germline V gene has CDR1 SGHAT and CDR2 FQNNGV. Trimming removed 5 bases from V and 4 bases from J; junction bases left unmatched: 2. The CDR3 length is 14 residues. The CDR3 protein is CASSATGGTGELFF. CDR3 bases: TGTGCCAGCAGCGCGACAGGGGGCACCGGGGAGCTGTTTTTT.

The chain is built from TRBV15 and TRBJ2-5; 8 bases match TRBD1. V gave up 0 bases and J gave up 5 bases; unmatched junction bases: 5. Germline values: CDR1 LNHNV, CDR2 YYDKDF (reference sequence). There are 15 residues in the CDR3. This CDR3 is CATSRDRTGWETQYF. CDR3 bases: TGTGCCACCAGCAGAGATCGGACAGGGTGGGAGACCCAGTACTTC.

V is TRBV5-1 and J is TRBJ2-4; D possibly corresponds to TRBD2 (5 bases). V lost 7 bases to trimming and J lost 1 base, with 9 bases between them. CDR1 is SGHRS, CDR2 YFSETQ, per germline. CDR3 length equals 13 residues. As DNA, the CDR3 is TGCGCCAGCGGACTTGACGCCAAAAACATTCAGTACTTC. Translated, it gives CASGLDAKNIQYF.